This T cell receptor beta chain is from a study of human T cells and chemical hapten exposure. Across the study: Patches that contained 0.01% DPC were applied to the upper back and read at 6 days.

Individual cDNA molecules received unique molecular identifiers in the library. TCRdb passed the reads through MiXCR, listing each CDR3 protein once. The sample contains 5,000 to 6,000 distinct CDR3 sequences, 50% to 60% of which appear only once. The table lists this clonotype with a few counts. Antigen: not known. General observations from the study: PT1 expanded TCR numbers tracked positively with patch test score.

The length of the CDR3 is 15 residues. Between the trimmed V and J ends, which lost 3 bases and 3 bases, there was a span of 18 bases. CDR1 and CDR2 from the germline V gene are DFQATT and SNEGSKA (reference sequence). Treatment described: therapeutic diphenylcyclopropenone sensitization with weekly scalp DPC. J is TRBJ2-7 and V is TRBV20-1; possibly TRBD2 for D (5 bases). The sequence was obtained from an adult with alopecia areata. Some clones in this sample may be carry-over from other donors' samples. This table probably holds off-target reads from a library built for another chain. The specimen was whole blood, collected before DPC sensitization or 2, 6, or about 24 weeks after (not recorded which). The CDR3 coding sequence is TGCAGTGCTAGCCCTCCCACAGCAGGACTCTACGAGCAGTACTTC. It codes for CSASPPTAGLYEQYF.